A selection of T cell receptor beta chains follows, all from one sample in a study of T cell responses to AZD1222 COVID-19 vaccine. Only in-frame clones appear in the TCRdb table, and some are missing; sequencing was by immunoSEQ multiplex PCR. There are about 140,000 clones in the sample; roughly 88% occur only once, and around 5% lies in the top ten. The sample here was peripheral blood, taken 28 days after the second dose of the MenACWY control vaccine. These receptor sequences come from an adult who received the MenACWY meningococcal vaccine as a control. Each CDR3 is given with its conserved first and last residue. The order of the fields is D gene, V gene, J gene, clone size, CDR3 DNA, CDR3 protein. A D gene is named only where the DNA matches it firmly. For some rows the clone size is stated as once, few or many, or as a class when expanded; others skip it.

.	TRBV5-1	TRBJ1-3	.	TGCGCCAGCAGCTTGGCCGGCAATACCATATATTTT	CASSLAGNTIYF
TRBD1	TRBV18	TRBJ2-2	.	TGTGCCAGCTCACCGGGACAGGTTGGGAACACCGGGGAGCTGTTTTTT	CASSPGQVGNTGELFF
TRBD1	TRBV4-3	TRBJ2-3	.	TGCGCCAGCAGCCAAGACACAGGGGCAGATACGCAGTATTTT	CASSQDTGADTQYF
.	TRBV7-2	TRBJ2-5	once	TGTGCCAGCAGCTTAAGTTCCAGGGAGGCCCAGTACTTC	CASSLSSREAQYF
.	TRBV19	TRBJ1-5	.	TGTGCCAGTAGCCAGGGGAGGGGACAGCCCCAGCATTTT	CASSQGRGQPQHF
TRBD1	TRBV10-3	TRBJ1-2	.	TGTGCCATCAACTCTGACAGGGGGCGCGACGGCTACACCTTC	CAINSDRGRDGYTF
.	TRBV6-6	TRBJ1-1	.	TGTGCCAGCATCAGAAGGGCGCTCGCCCAAGCTTTCTTT	CASIRRALAQAFF
.	TRBV7-9	TRBJ1-1	.	TGTGCCAGCAGCTTCTCTTCGAACACTGAAGCTTTCTTT	CASSFSSNTEAFF
.	TRBV7-2	TRBJ1-5	.	TGTGCCAGCAGCTGGGCAGGGGATCAGCCCCAGCATTTT	CASSWAGDQPQHF
TRBD1	TRBV3-1/TRBV3-2	TRBJ2-3	.	TGTGCCAGCAGCCAAGGGGGGACAGGGGGCGTGAATACGCAGTATTTT	CASSQGGTGGVNTQYF
.	TRBV29-1	TRBJ1-1	few	TGCAGCGGGGACTCTAAGGACACTGAAGCTTTCTTT	CSGDSKDTEAFF
.	TRBV5-8	TRBJ1-1	.	TGTGCCAGCAGTAAGGAACGATTCTCCACTGAAGCTTTCTTT	CASSKERFSTEAFF
TRBD1	TRBV5-1	TRBJ2-7	few	TGCGCCAGCAGCCGGGACAGGGCGTACGAGCAGTACTTC	CASSRDRAYEQYF
.	TRBV5-4	TRBJ1-5	.	TGTGCCAGCAGCTTGGCTCCTAATCAGCCCCAGCATTTT	CASSLAPNQPQHF
TRBD1	TRBV19	TRBJ2-7	.	TGTGCCAGTAGTATAGCGAGGACAGGGGTTTACTACGAGCAGTACTTC	CASSIARTGVYYEQYF
.	TRBV12-3/TRBV12-4	TRBJ1-1	few	TGTGCCAGCAGTTTAATAGGGAACACTGAAGCTTTCTTT	CASSLIGNTEAFF
.	TRBV18	TRBJ1-1	once	TGTGCCAGCTCACCCCACGTTGGAGGGAACACTGAAGCTTTCTTT	CASSPHVGGNTEAFF
.	TRBV7-9	TRBJ2-7	.	TGTGCCAGCAGCCCGACAAGCTCCTACGAGCAGTACTTC	CASSPTSSYEQYF
.	TRBV6-2/TRBV6-3	TRBJ1-5	.	TGTGCCAGCAGTTTCGGGGTGCGGGGGGTTGGCAATCAGCCCCAGCATTTT	CASSFGVRGVGNQPQHF
TRBD1	TRBV19	TRBJ1-1	once	TGTGCCAGTAGTTTCCGGGACAGGGGGCCGAACACTGAAGCTTTCTTT	CASSFRDRGPNTEAFF
.	TRBV10-3	TRBJ2-3	.	TGTGCCATCAAAATGGGGCGGGGAGGAGCCACAGATACGCAGTATTTT	CAIKMGRGGATDTQYF
.	TRBV10-3	TRBJ1-2	.	TGTGCCATCAGTGAGAGATCTTATGGCTACACCTTC	CAISERSYGYTF
TRBD1	TRBV19	TRBJ1-2	.	TGTGCCAGTAGTTCCGATGGACAGGGTAGAGGAGGCTACACCTTC	CASSSDGQGRGGYTF
.	TRBV29-1	TRBJ2-5	.	TGCAGCGCGCGAGGGGGGCGCAGGGCCCAAGAGACCCAGTACTTC	CSARGGRRAQETQYF
.	TRBV25-1	TRBJ2-7	.	TGTGCCAGCAGTCTTAATGGACAGTCCTACGAGCAGTACTTC	CASSLNGQSYEQYF
TRBD1	TRBV5-6	TRBJ1-5	.	TGTGCCAGCAGCTTGTGGGGACAGGGAGTCAATCAGCCCCAGCATTTT	CASSLWGQGVNQPQHF
TRBD1	TRBV29-1	TRBJ1-1	.	TGCAGCGTGAGGGGAGCGGACAGGGGGCAAACTGAAGCTTTCTTT	CSVRGADRGQTEAFF
.	TRBV7-2	TRBJ2-4	.	TGTGCCAGCAGCTACGCAGGGGCGCCCAAAAACATTCAGTACTTC	CASSYAGAPKNIQYF
.	TRBV10-3	TRBJ2-5	.	TGTGCCAGCCTCCGGGACGAGCAAGAGACCCAGTACTTC	CASLRDEQETQYF
TRBD2	TRBV7-2	TRBJ2-1	.	TGTGCCAGCAGCTTAGGGCGGGGGGGCTACAATGAGCAGTTCTTC	CASSLGRGGYNEQFF
.	TRBV7-7	TRBJ1-1	.	TGTGCTAGCAGCTTATCAATCAGGGGCCTGAACACTGAAGCTTTCTTT	CASSLSIRGLNTEAFF
.	TRBV12-3/TRBV12-4	TRBJ2-2	.	TGTGCCAGCACCGGGACCCCGGCCGGGGAGCTGTTTTTT	CASTGTPAGELFF
TRBD1	TRBV27	TRBJ2-1	.	TGTGCCACCGAGATTACCGGGACAGGGGCCTACAATGAGCAGTTCTTC	CATEITGTGAYNEQFF
TRBD2	TRBV11-3	TRBJ2-7	once	TGTGCCAGCAGCCGGGGGGGGCGGGATGCCTCCTACGAGCAGTACTTC	CASSRGGRDASYEQYF
.	TRBV4-3	TRBJ2-2	.	TGCGCCAGCAGCCAAGGACCGTTCACCGGGGAGCTGTTTTTT	CASSQGPFTGELFF
TRBD1	TRBV7-8	TRBJ2-7	once	TGTGCCAGCAGCTTAGCGCAAACAGGGGATGACGAGCAGTACTTC	CASSLAQTGDDEQYF
.	TRBV19	TRBJ2-2	.	TGTGCCAGTAGTATATCCCAGACAGCCACCGGGGAGCTGTTTTTT	CASSISQTATGELFF
.	TRBV10-3	TRBJ1-2	.	TGTGCCATCAGTGAGCGGGGGACGTTACAGAACTATGGCTACACCTTC	CAISERGTLQNYGYTF
.	TRBV18	TRBJ2-7	.	TGTGCCACCCTAGGGGACGGTAACTACGAGCAGTACTTC	CATLGDGNYEQYF
.	TRBV20-1	TRBJ1-4	.	TGCAGTGCTCGGTTTAATGAAAAACTGTTTTTT	CSARFNEKLFF
.	TRBV4-1	TRBJ2-3	.	TGCGCCAGCAGGCCCATCAGGGGCCCTACAGATACGCAGTATTTT	CASRPIRGPTDTQYF
.	TRBV7-2	TRBJ2-3	.	TGTGCCAGCAGCTTGCTAGCGCCAGATACGCAGTATTTT	CASSLLAPDTQYF
TRBD2	TRBV5-4	TRBJ2-3	.	TGTGCCAGCAGCTCCCCAACTAGCGGGGGCACAGATACGCAGTATTTT	CASSSPTSGGTDTQYF
.	TRBV7-3	TRBJ1-1	few	TGTGCCAGCAGCTTAAAGGGTTCTGGGGGGCGCAGCACTGAAGCTTTCTTT	CASSLKGSGGRSTEAFF
.	TRBV24-1	TRBJ1-1	.	TGTGCCACCAGTGATCCGTCGACAGGGAACACTGAAGCTTTCTTT	CATSDPSTGNTEAFF
TRBD1	TRBV7-9	TRBJ1-2	.	TGTGCCAGCAGCTTAGCGCACAGGGGAATTGGCTACACCTTC	CASSLAHRGIGYTF
TRBD1	TRBV5-1	TRBJ1-2	.	TGCGCCAGCAGCTCAGGGGGCGCCTTTTATGGCTACACCTTC	CASSSGGAFYGYTF
.	TRBV6-2/TRBV6-3	TRBJ1-4	.	TGTGCCAGCAGTTACTCGGCTAGGGAAAAACTGTTTTTT	CASSYSAREKLFF
TRBD1	TRBV5-1	TRBJ1-2	once	TGCGCCAGCAGCCGGCGGACAGGGGGAGAGGGCTATGGCTACACCTTC	CASSRRTGGEGYGYTF
.	TRBV5-6	TRBJ1-2	.	TGTGCCAGCAGCTCCGAGACAGCCTACTATGGCTACACCTTC	CASSSETAYYGYTF
TRBD1	TRBV28	TRBJ1-2	.	TGTGCCAGCAGTTTAAGGGACAGGGCGGGAAGTGGCTACACCTTC	CASSLRDRAGSGYTF
.	TRBV10-3	TRBJ2-7	.	TGTGCCATCAGTGAGTCTAAGGGCAGGGGCATAAACGAGCAGTACTTC	CAISESKGRGINEQYF
.	TRBV28	TRBJ1-4	.	TGTGCCAGCAGTGCCGTAACAACTAATGAAAAACTGTTTTTT	CASSAVTTNEKLFF
TRBD1	TRBV29-1	TRBJ2-7	.	TGCAGCGTCGAGGGGCAGGGGGCCTACGAGCAGTACTTC	CSVEGQGAYEQYF
.	TRBV3-1/TRBV3-2	TRBJ1-2	.	TGTGCCAGCAGCCCACGGGGGGCGCAGGGTGGCTACACCTTC	CASSPRGAQGGYTF
TRBD1	TRBV4-2	TRBJ1-4	.	TGTGCCAGCAGCCAAGAAGACAGGGCTGGAAATGAAAAACTGTTTTTT	CASSQEDRAGNEKLFF